The sequence of this TCR beta chain was determined in a study of blood T cell repertoires in COVID-19 (dated by TCRdb to 2018 to 2020). Context from the whole study: The collaborator samples originated in the United States, Italy and Spain and spanned the acute and convalescent phases of COVID-19. The prospective study material was composed of cDNA or gDNA derived from T cells, B-cell-depleted T cells, or PBMCs. The dataset comprised deeply sampled blood TCRbeta repertoires from subjects exposed to, actively infected with, or recovered from COVID-19. The repertoires were made available in a free public database intended to serve as a resource for research on the immune response to SARS-CoV-2. The samples were drawn from two sources: the first 160 participants of the ongoing ImmuneRACE study, and 1,200 or so subjects contributed by 6 global collaborators. Sample metadata almost always included a de-identified subject ID, COVID-19 status, age in years and sex. HLA class I and class II types, where available, came from metadata supplied by the sample provider rather than from assay-based typing.

The paper as a whole reports these results and caveats: The quantity of clinical and demographic metadata differed by source and by participant and was supplied without curation.

The sample holds one count of this clone. Its antigen specificity is not known. Base-call qualities are not available, and no considerably larger clone is one nucleotide away. From the germline V gene, CDR1 is SGHRS and CDR2 is YFSETQ. The CDR3 contains 16 residues, cysteine and phenylalanine counted. Just CDR3 DNA is preserved here, 48 bases in frame from base 1. Trimming leaves V shorter by 2 bases and J shorter by 6 bases, with the junction holding 6 bases beyond the gene matches. TCRbeta CDR3 regions were amplified from genomic DNA using the immunoSEQ Assay, a bias-controlled multiplex PCR. The study's processing was this. The number of nucleated cells in each sample was estimated by amplification of reference gene primers within the assay. To quantify the absolute abundance of each unique TCRbeta CDR3 rearrangement, sequence reads were collapsed and filtered. For each sample, productive Simpson clonality was calculated as the square root of Simpson's diversity index across productive rearrangements. Sourced from immuneACCESS, this table was stored by TCRdb with only in-frame sequences that have V and J called. A share of the clones is absent; for the studies checked, an unresolved V gene accounts for under half, and the remainder has no known explanation. The V and J calls and clone size are taken from that table; D and trimming were inferred from the DNA. Within this sample are around 70,000 clones, with roughly 80% of them counted one time only. 4.8% of the sample lies in the top ten.

Collaborating institutions collected whole blood in K2EDTA tubes following their own protocols. For TCRbeta analysis, collaborators shipped samples as frozen whole blood, isolated PBMCs, or DNA extracted from either of those sample types. The material sequenced was peripheral blood. The V and J genes are TRBV5-1 and TRBJ2-1, and 12 bases in between align with TRBD2. This receptor was identified in a woman older than 75 with active or convalescent COVID-19. The CDR3 amino acid sequence is: CASSLSASGRANEQFF. The nucleotides read TGCGCCAGCAGCTTATCGGCTAGCGGGAGGGCCAATGAGCAGTTCTTC.